Included here is one T cell receptor (beta chain) sequence, with context. This clone may be a read error of a much larger clone one base away. The same CDR3 can be traced to other DNA sequences in this sample. The data were obtained in a study of blood T cell repertoires in COVID-19. Study-level background: Sites in the United States, Italy and Spain provided acute and convalescent COVID-19 samples. In each case, the material was cDNA or gDNA derived from T cells, B-cell-depleted T cells, or PBMCs.

In the authors' workflow: Reference gene primer amplification gave nucleated cell count estimates. Assay: immunoSEQ multiplex PCR; the TCRdb copy retains only in-frame clones and omits some. For V, J and clone size, that table is used; D and trimming come from the DNA. Counted here are about 87,000 clones, around 88% occurring once; the ten biggest clones make up 25%. Germline loops: CDR1 MGHDK, CDR2 SYGVNS. V was pared by 3 bases and J by 5 bases, with 11 bases between. The CDR3 contains 14 residues. This TCR was sampled from a human donor in a cohort sampled during active COVID-19. The V gene is TRBV25-1, the J gene TRBJ2-1; TRBD2 is a possible D gene (6 bases). Sequenced input: peripheral blood. This CDR3 reads CASSESGLHNEQFF. CDR3 in DNA: TGTGCCAGCAGTGAGAGCGGGCTGCACAATGAGCAGTTCTTC.